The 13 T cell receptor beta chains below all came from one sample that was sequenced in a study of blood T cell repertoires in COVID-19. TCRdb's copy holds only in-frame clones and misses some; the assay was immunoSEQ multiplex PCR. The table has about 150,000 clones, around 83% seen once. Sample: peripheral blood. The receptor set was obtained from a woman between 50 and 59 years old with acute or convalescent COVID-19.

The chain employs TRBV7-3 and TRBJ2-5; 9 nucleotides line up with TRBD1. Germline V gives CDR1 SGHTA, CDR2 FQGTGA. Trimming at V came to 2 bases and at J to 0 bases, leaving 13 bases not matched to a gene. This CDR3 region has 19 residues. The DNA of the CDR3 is TGTGCCAGCAGCTTAGGTGTCTGGGACAGGGTCGAAAACCAAGAGACCCAGTACTTC. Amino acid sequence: CASSLGVWDRVENQETQYF.

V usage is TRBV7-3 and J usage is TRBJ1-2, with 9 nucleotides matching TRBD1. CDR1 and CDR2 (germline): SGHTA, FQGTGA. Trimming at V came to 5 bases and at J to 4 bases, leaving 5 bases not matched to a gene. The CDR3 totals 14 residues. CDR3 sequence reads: CASSAGQGIYGYTF. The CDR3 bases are TGTGCCAGCAGCGCGGGACAGGGAATCTATGGCTACACCTTC.

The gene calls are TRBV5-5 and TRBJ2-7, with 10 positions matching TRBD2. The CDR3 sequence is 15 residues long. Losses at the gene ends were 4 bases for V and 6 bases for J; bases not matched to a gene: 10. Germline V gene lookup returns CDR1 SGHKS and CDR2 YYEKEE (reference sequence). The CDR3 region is CASSPGQRTSGEQYF. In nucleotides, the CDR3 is TGTGCCAGCAGCCCGGGCCAACGGACTAGCGGCGAGCAGTACTTC.

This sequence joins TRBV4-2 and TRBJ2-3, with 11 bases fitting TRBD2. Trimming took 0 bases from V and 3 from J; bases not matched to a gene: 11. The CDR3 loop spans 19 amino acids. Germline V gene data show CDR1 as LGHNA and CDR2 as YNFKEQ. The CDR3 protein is CASSQDGGRGLAVTDTQYF. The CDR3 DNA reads TGTGCCAGCAGCCAAGATGGGGGCCGGGGACTAGCGGTAACAGATACGCAGTATTTT.

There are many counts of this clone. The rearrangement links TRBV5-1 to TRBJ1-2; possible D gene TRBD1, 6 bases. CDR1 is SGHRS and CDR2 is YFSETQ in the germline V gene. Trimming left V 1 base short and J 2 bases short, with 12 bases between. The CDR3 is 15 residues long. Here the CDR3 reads CASSLWDDRNYGYTF. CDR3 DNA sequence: TGCGCCAGCAGCTTGTGGGACGACAGGAACTATGGCTACACCTTC.

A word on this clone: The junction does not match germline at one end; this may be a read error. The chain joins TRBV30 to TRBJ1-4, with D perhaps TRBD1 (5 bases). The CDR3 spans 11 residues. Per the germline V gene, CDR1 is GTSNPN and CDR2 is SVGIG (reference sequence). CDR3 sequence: CAQKGPVGPAF. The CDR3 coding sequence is TGTGCCCAAAAGGGGCCCGTTGGTCCGGCCTTT.

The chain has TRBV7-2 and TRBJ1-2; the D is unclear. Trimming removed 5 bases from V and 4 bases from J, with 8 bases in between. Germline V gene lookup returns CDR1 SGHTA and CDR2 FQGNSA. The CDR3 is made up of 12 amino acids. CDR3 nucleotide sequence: TGTGCCAGCAGCCCAGACATCTATGGCTACACCTTC. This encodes CASSPDIYGYTF.

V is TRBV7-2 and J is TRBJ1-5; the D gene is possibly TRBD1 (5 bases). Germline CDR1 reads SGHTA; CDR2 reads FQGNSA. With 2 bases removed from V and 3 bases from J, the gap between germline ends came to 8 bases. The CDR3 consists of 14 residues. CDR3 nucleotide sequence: TGTGCCAGCAGCTTATCAGGGAACAATCAGCCCCAGCATTTT. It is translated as CASSLSGNNQPQHF.

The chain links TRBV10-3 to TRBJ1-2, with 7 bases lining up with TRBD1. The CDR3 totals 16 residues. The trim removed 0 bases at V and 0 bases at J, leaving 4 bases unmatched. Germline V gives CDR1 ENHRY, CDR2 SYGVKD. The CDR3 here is CAISESTGRSNYGYTF. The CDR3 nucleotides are TGTGCCATCAGTGAGTCGACAGGGAGATCTAACTATGGCTACACCTTC.

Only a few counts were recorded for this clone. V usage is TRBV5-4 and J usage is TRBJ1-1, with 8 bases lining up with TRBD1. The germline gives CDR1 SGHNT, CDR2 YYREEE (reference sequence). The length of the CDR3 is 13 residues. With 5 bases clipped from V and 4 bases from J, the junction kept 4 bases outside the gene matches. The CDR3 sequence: CASSFDRGTEAFF. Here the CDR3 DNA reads TGTGCCAGCAGTTTTGACAGGGGCACTGAAGCTTTCTTT.

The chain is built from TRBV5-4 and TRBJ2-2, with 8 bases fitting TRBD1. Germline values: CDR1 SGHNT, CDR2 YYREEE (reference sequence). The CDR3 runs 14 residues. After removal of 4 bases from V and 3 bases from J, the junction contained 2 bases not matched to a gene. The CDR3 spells CASSPDRDTGELFF. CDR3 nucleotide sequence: TGTGCCAGCAGCCCGGACAGGGACACCGGGGAGCTGTTTTTT.

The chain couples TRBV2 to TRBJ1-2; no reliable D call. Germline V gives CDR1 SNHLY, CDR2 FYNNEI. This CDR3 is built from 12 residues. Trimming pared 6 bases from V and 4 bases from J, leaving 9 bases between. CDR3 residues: CASRQEGYGYTF. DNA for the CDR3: TGTGCCAGCAGGCAGGAAGGCTATGGCTACACCTTC. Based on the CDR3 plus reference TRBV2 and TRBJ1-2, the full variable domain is EPEVTQTPSHQVTQMGQEVILRCVPISNHLYFYWYRQILGQKVEFLVSFYNNEISEKSEIFDDQFSVERPDGSNFTLKIRSTKLEDSAMYFCASRQEGYGYTFGSGTRLTVV.

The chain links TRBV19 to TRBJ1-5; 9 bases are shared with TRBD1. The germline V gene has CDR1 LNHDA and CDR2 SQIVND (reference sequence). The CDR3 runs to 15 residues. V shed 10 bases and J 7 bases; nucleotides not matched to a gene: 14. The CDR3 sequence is CATTRTGGAAQPQHF. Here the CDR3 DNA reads TGTGCCACTACCCGAACAGGGGGCGCAGCACAGCCCCAGCATTTT.